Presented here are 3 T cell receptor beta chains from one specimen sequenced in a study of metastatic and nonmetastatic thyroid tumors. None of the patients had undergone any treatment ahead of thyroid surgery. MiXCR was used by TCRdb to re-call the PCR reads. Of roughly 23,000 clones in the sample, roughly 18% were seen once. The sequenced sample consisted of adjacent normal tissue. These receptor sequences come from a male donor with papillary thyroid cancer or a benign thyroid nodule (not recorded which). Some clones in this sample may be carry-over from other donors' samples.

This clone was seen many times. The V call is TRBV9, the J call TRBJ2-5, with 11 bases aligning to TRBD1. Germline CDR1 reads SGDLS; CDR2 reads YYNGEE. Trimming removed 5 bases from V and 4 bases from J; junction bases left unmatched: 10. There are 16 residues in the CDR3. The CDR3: CASRGGTGGSGETQYF. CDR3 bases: TGTGCCAGCAGAGGAGGGACAGGGGGATCGGGAGAGACCCAGTACTTC.

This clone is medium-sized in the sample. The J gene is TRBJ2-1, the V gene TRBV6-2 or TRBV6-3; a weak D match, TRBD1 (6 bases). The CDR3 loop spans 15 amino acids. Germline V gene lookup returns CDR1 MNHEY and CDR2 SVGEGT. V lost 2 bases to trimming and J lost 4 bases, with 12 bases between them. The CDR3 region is CASSYDGTPYNEQFF. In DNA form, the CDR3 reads TGTGCCAGCAGTTACGATGGGACACCTTACAATGAGCAGTTCTTC.

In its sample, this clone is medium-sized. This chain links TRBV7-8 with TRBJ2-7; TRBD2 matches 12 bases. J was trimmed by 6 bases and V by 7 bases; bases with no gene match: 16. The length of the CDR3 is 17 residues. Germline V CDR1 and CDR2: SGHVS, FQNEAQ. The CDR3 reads CASNSHRLAGAKAEQYF. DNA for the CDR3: TGTGCCAGCAACAGCCATAGACTAGCGGGGGCCAAAGCCGAGCAGTACTTC.